This TCR beta chain emerged from a study of cytomegalovirus exposure and HLA in healthy donors. This PCR relied on a set of 60 Vbeta primers and 13 Jbeta primers. Produced via immunoSEQ multiplex PCR; TCRdb's table is partial and in-frame only. The profile shows 150,000 to 180,000 clones, roughly 74% of them singletons. With regard to this clone: Antigen: not known.

Trimming cost V 0 bases and J 1 base, with 6 bases left between them. The germline CDR1 and CDR2 sequences are SEHNR and FQNEAQ (reference sequence). This CDR3 contains 14 residues. Study-level points and caveats: What a later analysis showed was that several of the most significant clusters appeared linked to common viral pathogens.

Sequenced sample: PBMCs. The V and J genes are TRBV7-9 and TRBJ2-5; D not certain. The receptor's source is a man aged 18 to 29 in good health and CMV-seronegative. The DNA for the CDR3 is TGTGCCAGCAGCTTAGCGTGGGCCCAAGAGACCCAGTACTTC. This translates into CASSLAWAQETQYF.